The 7 T cell receptor beta chains reported below all come from one sample, sequenced in a study of beta chain features in type 1 diabetes (dated by TCRdb to about 2018). Libraries were built with the immunoSEQ multiplex PCR assay. All of the isolated RNA was reverse transcribed with the High Capacity cDNA Reverse Transcription Kit, so expressed TCRB transcripts were sequenced. TCRdb re-hosts the immuneACCESS table, in-frame sequences only. Its copies lack some clones; in the studies checked, an unresolved V gene accounts for under half of them, and the cause for the rest is not known. The sample contains 150,000 or so clones, 11% of them found a single time. Approximately 2% of the sample is held by the ten biggest clonotypes. Sequenced sample: central memory CD4+ T cells from blood. The receptors derive from a man aged 18 to 29 in good health.

This clone was detected a few times. V is TRBV5-4 and J is TRBJ1-4; possible D gene TRBD1, 6 bases. CDR3 length: 14 amino acids. Trimming took off 2 bases at V and 10 bases at J, with 15 bases between the two ends. CDR1 is SGHNT, CDR2 YYREEE, per germline (reference sequence). The CDR3: CASSLKDRSGKLFF. The CDR3 nucleotides are TGTGCCAGCAGCTTAAAGGACAGATCTGGAAAACTGTTTTTT.

There are a few counts of this clone. CDR3 coding DNA: TGTGCCAGCAGCTTTACTAGCGGAACCTACGAGCAGTACTTC. Amino acid sequence: CASSFTSGTYEQYF. The gene calls are TRBV7-9 and TRBJ2-7; 8 nucleotides align to TRBD2. V lost 3 bases to trimming and J lost 2 bases; unmatched junction nucleotides: 3. Germline CDR1 is SEHNR and CDR2 is FQNEAQ (reference sequence). The CDR3 extends over 14 amino acids.

The CDR3 is CASRVAGASHNEQFF. In DNA, the CDR3 is TGTGCCAGCAGAGTAGCGGGAGCTTCCCACAATGAGCAGTTCTTC. The chain carries TRBV6-5 and TRBJ2-1; 9 nucleotides match TRBD2. J lost 5 bases, V lost 6 bases, and 8 bases had no gene match. Looked up from germline, CDR1 is MNHEY and CDR2 is SVGAGI. There are 15 residues in the CDR3.

The rearrangement joins TRBV28 to TRBJ1-2; possibly TRBD1 for D (5 bases). Trimming removed 5 bases from V and 4 bases from J, with 8 bases in between. Germline values: CDR1 MDHEN, CDR2 SYDVKM. The CDR3 has 12 residues. The CDR3: CASSTGLYGYTF. The CDR3 DNA is TGTGCCAGCAGTACAGGACTCTATGGCTACACCTTC.

This rearrangement joins TRBV30 to TRBJ2-1; 9 positions agree with TRBD1. The CDR3 is made up of 16 amino acids. Germline V lookup: CDR1 GTSNPN, CDR2 SVGIG (reference sequence). V trimming: 4 bases; J trimming: 2 bases; junction bases outside the gene matches: 9. CDR3 DNA sequence: TGTGCCTGGACCCGAGCCGGGACAGGGCCCTACAATGAGCAGTTCTTC. Amino acids: CAWTRAGTGPYNEQFF.

Many counts were recorded for this clone. This sequence joins TRBV11-1 and TRBJ2-5; 11 bases match TRBD2. Germline V gene data show CDR1 as SGHAT and CDR2 as FQDESV (reference sequence). The V and J ends lost 5 bases and 7 bases, in that order; junction bases with no gene match: 15. The CDR3 runs to 17 residues. In nucleotides, the CDR3 is TGTGCCAGCAGCAGCTTGTTGGGGACTAGCGGCGGCGGGACCCAGTACTTC. Protein product: CASSSLLGTSGGGTQYF. The full variable domain, completed using reference TRBV11-1 and TRBJ2-5, is EAEVAQSPRYKITEKSQAVAFWCDPISGHATLYWYRQILGQGPELLVQFQDESVVDDSQLPKDRFSAERLKGVDSTLKIQPAELGDSAMYLCASSSLLGTSGGGTQYFGPGTRLLVL.

Worth noting for this clone: It may be a read error: a sequence one base away is much more abundant. V and J are TRBV27 and TRBJ1-5; 10 bases map to TRBD1. Trimming took 8 bases from V and 7 from J; bases not matched to a gene: 5. In germline, CDR1 is MNHEY, CDR2 SMNVEV (reference sequence). The CDR3 loop spans 13 amino acids. CDR3 bases: TGTGCCAGCTGGGGACAGGGGATACAGCCCCAGCATTTT. Its protein is CASWGQGIQPQHF.